Below are 27 T cell receptor beta chains sequenced from a single sample in a study of cytotoxic CD8 clonotypes in ibrutinib-treated CLL. Here immunoSEQ multiplex PCR was the method, and the copy in TCRdb shows in-frame clones only, minus some. This table holds 120,000 to 150,000 clones, 75% to 95% found once. This specimen was PBMCs, taken after 12 months of ibrutinib treatment. These receptors all stem from a human donor with chronic lymphocytic leukemia.

The rearrangement joins TRBV6-5 to TRBJ2-7; D not resolved. Trimming took off 0 bases at V and 2 bases at J, with 8 bases between the two ends. This CDR3 comprises 14 residues. Germline V gene lookup returns CDR1 MNHEY and CDR2 SVGAGI. The CDR3: CASSYSVGAYEQYF. The CDR3, as DNA: TGTGCCAGCAGTTACTCGGTCGGAGCCTACGAGCAGTACTTC.

The V and J genes are TRBV30 and TRBJ2-7, with D hard to call. In germline, CDR1 is GTSNPN, CDR2 SVGIG (reference sequence). There are 11 residues in the CDR3. V lost 0 bases, J lost 3 bases, and 3 bases lay in between. The CDR3 coding sequence is TGTGCCTGGAGTGTGAACTACGAGCAGTACTTC. Protein sequence: CAWSVNYEQYF.

The chain is built from TRBV2 and TRBJ2-1, with 7 nucleotides matching TRBD1. CDR1 and CDR2 (germline): SNHLY, FYNNEI. This CDR3 has 14 residues. With 6 bases clipped from V and 6 bases from J, the junction kept 8 bases outside the gene matches. In DNA form, the CDR3 reads TGTGCCAGCAGAGGGACAGTGGTTGTCAATGAGCAGTTCTTC. Encoded protein: CASRGTVVVNEQFF. The complete variable domain, with remaining parts taken from reference TRBV2 and TRBJ2-1, reads EPEVTQTPSHQVTQMGQEVILRCVPISNHLYFYWYRQILGQKVEFLVSFYNNEISEKSEIFDDQFSVERPDGSNFTLKIRSTKLEDSAMYFCASRGTVVVNEQFFGPGTRLTVL.

The V call is TRBV9, the J call TRBJ2-1; no reliable D call. The CDR3 length is 12 residues. Germline CDR1 reads SGDLS; CDR2 reads YYNGEE. V lost 0 bases and J lost 8, with 6 bases in between. The CDR3 sequence: CASSVVSHEQFF. The CDR3 DNA reads TGTGCCAGCAGCGTAGTTTCCCATGAGCAGTTCTTC.

This clone was detected only once. This chain links TRBV21-1 with TRBJ2-2. TRBV21-1 is a pseudogene segment. CDR3 length equals 18 residues. The CDR3 loop is CASSNSEFRPTNTGELFF. In DNA form, the CDR3 reads TGTGCCAGCAGCAATTCAGAATTCCGACCGACGAACACCGGGGAGCTGTTTTTT.

The chain couples TRBV7-3 to TRBJ2-1; D is possibly TRBD1 or TRBD2 (5 bases each). The V end lost 1 base, the J end lost 9 bases, and 16 bases lay between the germline ends. Germline V CDR1 and CDR2: SGHTA, FQGTGA. The CDR3 covers 15 residues. The CDR3 nucleotides are TGTGCCAGCAGCTTAATGGGGGAAGGTGTGAGTGAGCAGTTCTTC. Its translation is CASSLMGEGVSEQFF.

In this sample, this clone is medium-sized. This sequence joins TRBV6-6 and TRBJ2-7; 8 nucleotides match TRBD2. CDR1 MNHNY and CDR2 SVGAGI come from the germline V gene (reference sequence). J gave up 5 bases and V 0 bases, and 3 bases lay outside the gene matches. The CDR3 spans 14 residues. CDR3 protein: CASSYSPGRDEQYF. CDR3 nucleotides: TGTGCCAGCAGTTACTCTCCCGGGAGGGACGAGCAGTACTTC.

This chain links TRBV19 with TRBJ2-3; D gene ambiguous. Germline CDR1 is LNHDA and CDR2 is SQIVND (reference sequence). The CDR3 spans 12 residues. The V end was cut by 1 base, the J end by 3 bases, with 2 bases between. The CDR3 DNA follows: TGTGCCAGTAGTATAGCAACAGATACGCAGTATTTT. As protein: CASSIATDTQYF. Complete variable domain (other parts from reference TRBV19 and TRBJ2-3): DGGITQSPKYLFRKEGQNVTLSCEQNLNHDAMYWYRQDPGQGLRLIYYSQIVNDFQKGDIAEGYSVSREKKESFPLTVTSAQKNPTAFYLCASSIATDTQYFGPGTRLTVL.

The rearrangement uses TRBV6-6 and TRBJ2-7; TRBD2 matches 11 bases. The CDR3 consists of 16 residues. V shed 6 bases, J shed 3 bases, and the junction held 10 bases outside the gene matches. In germline, CDR1 is MNHNY, CDR2 SVGAGI (reference sequence). CDR3 region: CASRPLLAGGGYEQYF. DNA for the CDR3: TGTGCCAGCAGACCCCTTCTAGCGGGAGGAGGCTACGAGCAGTACTTC.

The chain couples TRBV6-6 to TRBJ2-3; D is unresolved. The CDR3 has 13 amino acids. CDR1 and CDR2 from the germline V gene are MNHNY and SVGAGI (reference sequence). Trimming stripped 2 bases from V and 10 bases from J, with 13 bases between. In DNA, the CDR3 is TGTGCCAGCAGTTACGGCTCGGACCCCCCGCAGTATTTT. Translating it yields CASSYGSDPPQYF.

This chain joins TRBV15 and TRBJ2-7, with 8 bases identical to TRBD1. Germline CDR1 LNHNV, CDR2 YYDKDF (reference sequence). The CDR3 loop spans 14 amino acids. The V segment lost 5 bases and the J segment 2 bases; nucleotides outside the gene matches: 5. In DNA form, the CDR3 reads TGTGCCACCAGCCGGACAGGGTCCCCCTACGAGCAGTACTTC. It specifies CATSRTGSPYEQYF.

This clone showed up just once. V and J are TRBV7-9 and TRBJ2-1, with D possibly matching TRBD2 (5 bases). The CDR3 loop spans 15 amino acids. The germline V gene encodes CDR1 SEHNR and CDR2 FQNEAQ (reference sequence). Trimming cost V 6 bases and J 1 base, with 13 bases left between them. DNA for the CDR3: TGTGCCAGCAGTCAGCAAGGGAGTTCCTACAATGAGCAGTTCTTC. Encoded protein: CASSQQGSSYNEQFF.

The chain combines TRBV27 with TRBJ1-2; maybe TRBD1 (5 bases). Per germline, CDR1 MNHEY and CDR2 SMNVEV (reference sequence). The CDR3 totals 14 residues. Trimming took off 6 bases at V and 4 bases at J, with 15 bases between the two ends. The CDR3 is CASRPEGSFYGYTF. The CDR3 DNA reads as TGTGCCAGCAGGCCGGAGGGGAGTTTCTATGGCTACACCTTC.

The chain employs TRBV9 and TRBJ1-2; no definite D call. Germline CDR1 reads SGDLS; CDR2 reads YYNGEE. Trimming cost V 0 bases and J 3 bases, with 6 bases left between them. This CDR3 contains 13 residues. CDR3 DNA sequence: TGTGCCAGCAGCGTAGGTGCACACTATGGCTACACCTTC. Translating gives CASSVGAHYGYTF.

This chain connects TRBV7-3 to TRBJ2-1; D gene ambiguous. CDR3 size: 15 residues. The V end was cut by 1 base, the J end by 0 bases, with 7 bases between. Germline V lookup: CDR1 SGHTA, CDR2 FQGTGA. CDR3 sequence (DNA): TGTGCCAGCAGCTTAAGCTCTAGCTCCTACAATGAGCAGTTCTTC. Its translation: CASSLSSSSYNEQFF. The variable domain in full, completed from reference TRBV7-3 and TRBJ2-1, reads GAGVSQTPSNKVTEKGKYVELRCDPISGHTALYWYRQSLGQGPEFLIYFQGTGAADDSGLPNDRFFAVRPEGSVSTLKIQRTERGDSAVYLCASSLSSSSYNEQFFGPGTRLTVL.

The gene calls are TRBV18 and TRBJ1-1; D not resolved. V was cut by 7 bases and J by 1 base, with 10 bases left in between. The CDR3 length is 13 residues. Looked up from germline, CDR1 is KGHSH and CDR2 is LQKENI. The CDR3 protein is CASLPTGNTEAFF. The CDR3 nucleotides are TGTGCCAGCTTACCGACGGGGAACACTGAAGCTTTCTTT. The variable domain in full, with the rest retrieved from reference TRBV18 and TRBJ1-1, is NAGVMQNPRHLVRRRGQEARLRCSPMKGHSHVYWYRQLPEEGLKFMVYLQKENIIDESGMPKERFSAEFPKEGPSILRIQQVVRGDSAAYFCASLPTGNTEAFFGQGTRLTVV.

The gene calls are TRBV18 and TRBJ2-7; weak D call: TRBD1 (5 bases). V was cut by 4 bases and J by 4 bases, with 17 bases left in between. Germline CDR1 reads KGHSH; CDR2 reads LQKENI. The CDR3 has 15 residues. The chain's CDR3 is CASSLVPDSTYEQYF. CDR3 bases: TGTGCCAGCTCACTCGTCCCCGACAGCACTTACGAGCAGTACTTC.

V and J are TRBV11-2 and TRBJ2-7; no reliable D call. This CDR3 comprises 14 residues. Germline assignment: CDR1 SGHAT and CDR2 FQNNGV. V dropped 0 bases and J dropped 3 bases, with 9 bases sitting between them. CDR3 DNA sequence: TGTGCCAGCAGCTTAGAGAGCTGGGGCTACGAGCAGTACTTC. This encodes CASSLESWGYEQYF. The whole variable domain, remainder taken from reference TRBV11-2 and TRBJ2-7, is EAGVAQSPRYKIIEKRQSVAFWCNPISGHATLYWYQQILGQGPKLLIQFQNNGVVDDSQLPKDRFSAERLKGVDSTLKIQPAKLEDSAVYLCASSLESWGYEQYFGPGTRLTVT.

J is TRBJ2-6 and V is TRBV27, with D possibly TRBD1 on 7 matching bases. This CDR3 region has 18 residues. Germline CDR1 is MNHEY and CDR2 is SMNVEV (reference sequence). The V end lost 7 bases, the J end lost 4 bases, and 23 bases lay between the germline ends. This chain's CDR3 is CASKKEGRGNSGANVLTF. Written as DNA, the CDR3 is TGTGCCAGCAAAAAGGAGGGCAGGGGGAACTCCGGGGCCAACGTCCTGACTTTC.

The CDR3 here is CASSAGGAPWRETQYF. CDR3 sequence (DNA): TGTGCCAGCAGCGCCGGGGGGGCCCCGTGGAGGGAGACCCAGTACTTC. The chain combines TRBV2 with TRBJ2-5; 8 bases align to TRBD2. CDR1 and CDR2 from the germline V gene are SNHLY and FYNNEI. The CDR3 runs to 16 residues. Trimming at V came to 6 bases and at J to 5 bases, leaving 14 bases not matched to a gene.

The chain links TRBV20-1 to TRBJ2-1, with D tentatively TRBD1 or TRBD2 (5 bases each). V lost 0 bases and J 12 bases, leaving 9 bases between the germline ends. The CDR3 has 11 amino acids. Per germline, CDR1 DFQATT and CDR2 SNEGSKA (reference sequence). CDR3 sequence: CSARDGTGQFF. The CDR3 DNA sequence: TGCAGTGCTAGAGATGGGACGGGGCAGTTCTTC.

V and J are TRBV10-3 and TRBJ2-3; D may correspond to TRBD1 or TRBD2 (5 bases each). The CDR3 runs 14 residues. Germline CDR1 and CDR2: ENHRY and SYGVKD. The V end was cut by 2 bases, the J end by 4 bases, with 10 bases between. CDR3 protein: CAISEEGWADTQYF. The CDR3 nucleotides are TGTGCCATCAGTGAGGAGGGGTGGGCAGATACGCAGTATTTT.

The V and J genes are TRBV14 and TRBJ2-1; 9 nucleotides agree with TRBD2. CDR1 is SGHDN and CDR2 is FVKESK in the germline V gene. The junction had 4 bases not matched to a gene; V was cut back by 2 bases and J by 5 bases. The CDR3 consists of 15 residues. The CDR3 loop reads CASSQWTSANNEQFF. Written as DNA, the CDR3 is TGTGCCAGCAGCCAATGGACTAGCGCTAACAATGAGCAGTTCTTC. Together with reference TRBV14 and TRBJ2-1, the CDR3 gives the full variable domain: EAGVTQFPSHSVIEKGQTVTLRCDPISGHDNLYWYRRVMGKEIKFLLHFVKESKQDESGMPNNRFLAERTGGTYSTLKVQPAELEDSGVYFCASSQWTSANNEQFFGPGTRLTVL.

This clone was detected only once. This chain connects TRBV16 to TRBJ2-7; 10 bases agree with TRBD2. Germline V gene sequence: CDR1 KGHSY, CDR2 FQNENV. Trimming took 4 bases from V and 1 from J; bases not matched to a gene: 1. The CDR3 is 14 residues long. Here the CDR3 DNA reads TGTGCCAGCAGCCCTAGCGGGAGTTCCTACGAGCAGTACTTC. It translates to CASSPSGSSYEQYF.

This clone was detected a few times. The V gene is TRBV28, the J gene TRBJ1-1; unclear D gene. This CDR3 contains 12 residues. Germline-derived CDR1 and CDR2 are MDHEN and SYDVKM. Trimming stripped 6 bases from V and 8 bases from J, with 13 bases between. CDR3 protein: CASRDIQLEAFF. The CDR3 DNA reads as TGTGCCAGCAGAGATATTCAGTTAGAAGCTTTCTTT. The whole variable domain, filled in from reference TRBV28 and TRBJ1-1, reads DVKVTQSSRYLVKRTGEKVFLECVQDMDHENMFWYRQDPGLGLRLIYFSYDVKMKEKGDIPEGYSVSREKKERFSLILESASTNQTSMYLCASRDIQLEAFFGQGTRLTVV.

As for this clone: An end of the junction does not agree with germline; a read error may underlie this. Different DNA sequences within this sample yield the same CDR3. V and J are TRBV4-2 and TRBJ2-7; tentatively, D is TRBD2 (5 bases). The germline gives CDR1 LGHNA, CDR2 YNFKEQ. The CDR3 spans 11 residues. The CDR3 sequence is CASSRDYEQYF. CDR3 in DNA: TGTGCCAGCAGCCGAGACTACGAGCAGTATTTC.

In nucleotides, the CDR3 is TGTGCCAGCAGTGAAAAGGGGGAAGGGGCCAACGTCCTGACTTTC. This sequence encodes CASSEKGEGANVLTF. The rearrangement uses TRBV6-1 and TRBJ2-6, with D perhaps matching TRBD1 (6 bases). Germline V CDR1 and CDR2: MNHNS, SASEGT. This CDR3 comprises 15 residues. V gave up 2 bases and J gave up 4 bases, with 9 bases separating them.